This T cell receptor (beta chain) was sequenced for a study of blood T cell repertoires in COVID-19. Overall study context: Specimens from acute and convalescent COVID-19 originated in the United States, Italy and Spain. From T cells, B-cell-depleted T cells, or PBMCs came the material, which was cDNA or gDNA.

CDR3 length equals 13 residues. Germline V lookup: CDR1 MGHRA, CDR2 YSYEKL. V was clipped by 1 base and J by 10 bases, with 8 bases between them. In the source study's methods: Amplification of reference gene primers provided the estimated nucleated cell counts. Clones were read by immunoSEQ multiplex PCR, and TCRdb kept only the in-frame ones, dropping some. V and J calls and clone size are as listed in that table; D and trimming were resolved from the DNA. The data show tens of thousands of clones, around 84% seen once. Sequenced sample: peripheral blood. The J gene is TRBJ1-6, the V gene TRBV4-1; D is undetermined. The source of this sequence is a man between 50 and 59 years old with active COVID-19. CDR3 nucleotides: TGCGCCAGCAGCCAAGGAACAGAGTCACCCCTCCACTTT. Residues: CASSQGTESPLHF.